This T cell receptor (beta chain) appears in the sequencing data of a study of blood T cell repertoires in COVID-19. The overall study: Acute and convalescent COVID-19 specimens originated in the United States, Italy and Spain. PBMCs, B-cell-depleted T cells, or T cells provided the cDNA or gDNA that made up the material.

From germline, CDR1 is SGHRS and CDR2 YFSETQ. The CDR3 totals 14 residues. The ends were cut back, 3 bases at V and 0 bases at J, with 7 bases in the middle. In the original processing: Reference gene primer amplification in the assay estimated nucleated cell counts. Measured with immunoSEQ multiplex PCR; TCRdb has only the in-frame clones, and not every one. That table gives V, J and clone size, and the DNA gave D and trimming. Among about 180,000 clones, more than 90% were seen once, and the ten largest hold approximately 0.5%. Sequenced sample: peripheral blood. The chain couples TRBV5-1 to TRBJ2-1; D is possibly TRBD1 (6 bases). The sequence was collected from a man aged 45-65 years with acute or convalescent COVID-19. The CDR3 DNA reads TGCGCCAGCAGCTGGACAGTCTCCTACAATGAGCAGTTCTTC. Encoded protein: CASSWTVSYNEQFF.